This TCR beta chain came from a study of shared clonotypes between healthy human individuals. CD45RO-negative cells were positively selected for CCR7, leaving out terminally differentiated effector memory CD45RA+ cells. There were no recent acute infections or vaccinations among the donors, who were healthy HIV-negative adults. Adult Caucasians living in Nashville, Tennessee made up all of the donors. Study-wide results and caveats: Sampling covered blood only; tissue repertoires likely differ. Since donors were few, the genetic and exposure-history diversity represented was limited.

Worth noting for this clone: Its antigen is not identified.

Measured with immunoSEQ multiplex PCR; TCRdb has only the in-frame clones, and not every one. The sample has about 2.1 million clones; approximately 92% are singletons. The germline gives CDR1 SGDLS, CDR2 YYNGEE. The CDR3 runs 19 residues. After removal of 2 bases from V and 2 bases from J, the junction contained 11 bases not matched to a gene. The chain links TRBV9 to TRBJ2-2; 11 bases fit TRBD2. This clonotype originated in a man aged 18 to 29 in good health. Some clones in this sample may be carry-over from other donors' samples. Sequencing was done on a sample of naive CD8+ T cells from PBMCs. The CDR3: CASSVGTSGPKPNTGELFF. In DNA, the CDR3 is TGTGCCAGCAGCGTCGGGACTAGCGGCCCAAAGCCAAACACCGGGGAGCTGTTTTTT.